The sequence of this T cell receptor beta chain was determined in a study of blood T cells in healthy people across ages. The study, taken as a whole, reports: Whereas aged donors had fewer naive CD4+ cells, long-lived donors had more of them and higher diversity. A roughly linear fall in TCR beta diversity per million T cells was seen with increasing age.

As regards this clonotype: Its antigen is not identified.

The CDR3 runs 15 residues. V lost 2 bases and J lost 5; bases outside the gene matches: 10. Germline V lookup: CDR1 DFQATT, CDR2 SNEGSKA (reference sequence). Donors each provided approximately 9.6 milliliters of peripheral blood. No fewer than 5.5 micrograms of total RNA were isolated from every sample. Through a sample-barcoded 5' primer and a J-beta primer mix, a second PCR was run for roughly 7 to 11 cycles. TCRdb itself ran the 5' RACE reads through MiXCR, one entry per CDR3 protein. This sample has fewer than 1,000,000 distinct CDR3 sequences, with roughly 46% found just once. The TCR originated in an elderly man in good health. The sample taken for sequencing was blood. The V call is TRBV20-1, the J call TRBJ2-3, with 7 bases lining up with TRBD2. CDR3 sequence reads: CSARRPGLPRDTQYF. CDR3 bases: TGCAGTGCTAGAAGACCGGGACTACCGAGAGATACGCAGTATTTT.